The next 13 T cell receptor beta chains were all read from a single sample in a study of blood T cells in healthy people across ages. Through a sample-barcoded 5' primer and a J-beta primer mix, a second PCR was run for about 6 to 11 cycles. TCRdb re-called the 5' RACE reads through MiXCR, storing one row per CDR3 protein. The repertoire holds about 1.6 million distinct CDR3 sequences, around 35% seen once, with over 9% in the top ten. The sequenced sample consisted of blood. The receptors were gathered from a woman in her twenties or thirties in good health.

This chain connects TRBV4-2 to TRBJ1-2; no reliable D call. V lost 4 bases to trimming and J lost 5 bases, with 23 bases between them. Germline V gene sequence: CDR1 LGHNA, CDR2 YNFKEQ. The CDR3 length is 17 residues. CDR3 sequence reads: CASSLDRETPESYGYTF. Here the CDR3 DNA reads TGTGCCAGCAGCCTTGATAGAGAGACACCAGAATCTTATGGCTACACCTTC.

This clonotype was seen a handful of times. V usage is TRBV5-4 and J usage is TRBJ2-5; D unresolved. Germline CDR1 reads SGHNT; CDR2 reads YYREEE (reference sequence). CDR3 size: 14 residues. The V end was cut by 1 base, the J end by 0 bases, with 7 bases between. The CDR3 sequence is CASSLIDYQETQYF. CDR3 nucleotide sequence: TGTGCCAGCAGCTTGATTGACTACCAAGAGACCCAGTACTTC.

In this sample, this clonotype turned up a few times. CDR3 sequence: CASSLARQTYEQYF. CDR3 sequence (DNA): TGTGCCAGCAGCTTAGCGAGACAGACCTACGAGCAGTACTTC. This sequence joins TRBV7-2 and TRBJ2-7; perhaps TRBD1 as D (5 bases). CDR3 length: 14 residues. Deletions cut 0 bases from V and 2 bases from J, with 8 bases between. The V gene's germline CDR1 is SGHTA and CDR2 FQGNSA.

The chain employs TRBV28 and TRBJ1-1; D possibly corresponds to TRBD1 (6 bases). The CDR3 runs to 14 residues. V was trimmed by 5 bases and J by 10 bases, leaving 20 bases between them. CDR1 MDHEN and CDR2 SYDVKM come from the germline V gene. CDR3 amino acids: CASSPTGSALVAFF. The CDR3 coding sequence is TGTGCCAGCAGTCCAACAGGGTCGGCACTGGTAGCTTTCTTT.

This chain links TRBV12-3 or TRBV12-4 with TRBJ2-6; no clear D gene. Between the trimmed V and J ends, which lost 5 bases and 9 bases, there was a span of 8 bases. This CDR3 has 12 amino acids. CDR3 DNA: TGTGCCAGCAGTAACAAGGGCAACGTCCTGACTTTC. This codes for CASSNKGNVLTF.

This clonotype was picked up a small number of times. A clone one base away is much larger, so this may be a read error. This sequence joins TRBV29-1 and TRBJ2-4, with TRBD2 as a possible D gene (6 bases). The V and J ends lost 4 bases and 13 bases respectively, with 17 bases between them. The CDR3 spans 12 residues. From germline, CDR1 is SQVTM and CDR2 ANQGSEA. In DNA, the CDR3 is TGCAGCGTTGCCGGGAGTATCGACGGGCAGTACTTC. Amino acid sequence: CSVAGSIDGQYF.

This clonotype was seen only a few times. The rearrangement joins TRBV5-1 to TRBJ1-2; 12 nucleotides line up with TRBD1. V shed 4 bases and J 5 bases; nucleotides not matched to a gene: 12. From germline, CDR1 is SGHRS and CDR2 YFSETQ. This CDR3 is built from 17 residues. The CDR3 loop reads CASSPGTGGESLYGYTF. The CDR3 DNA follows: TGCGCCAGCAGCCCCGGGACAGGGGGCGAGAGTCTGTATGGCTACACCTTC.

There are many counts of this clonotype. The genes are TRBV20-1 and TRBJ2-5, with 8 bases aligning to TRBD2. Germline V gene sequence: CDR1 DFQATT, CDR2 SNEGSKA (reference sequence). The CDR3 is 14 amino acids. With 6 bases clipped from V and 1 base from J, the junction kept 7 bases outside the gene matches. CDR3 bases: TGCAGTGCACTACTAGCGGCGCTCCAAGAGACCCAGTACTTC. Translating gives CSALLAALQETQYF.

The rearrangement joins TRBV9 to TRBJ2-7; TRBD1 matches at 10 bases. Germline-derived CDR1 and CDR2 are SGDLS and YYNGEE. V shed 3 bases, J shed 6 bases, and the junction held 3 bases outside the gene matches. The CDR3 spans 13 residues. CDR3 in DNA: TGTGCCAGCAGCGAACGGACAGGGGGCGAGCAGTACTTC. It is translated as CASSERTGGEQYF.

This clonotype appeared a few times. The rearrangement joins TRBV5-1 to TRBJ2-1, with D possibly being TRBD1 (6 bases). This CDR3 spans 15 amino acids. V dropped 4 bases and J dropped 9 bases, with 20 bases sitting between them. Looked up from germline, CDR1 is SGHRS and CDR2 is YFSETQ. CDR3 nucleotides: TGCGCCAGCAGCCCGGGGCCTCGACAGGCGAGTGAGCAGTTCTTC. The encoded protein is CASSPGPRQASEQFF.

This clonotype was detected only a few times. The gene calls are TRBV18 and TRBJ2-7, with D uncertain. Germline V gene sequence: CDR1 KGHSH, CDR2 LQKENI. The CDR3 spans 14 residues. The germline V and J ends were trimmed by 2 bases and 1 base, with 9 bases remaining between them. The DNA for the CDR3 is TGTGCCAGCTCACCAAACAGTCGGTCCTACGAGCAGTACTTC. As protein: CASSPNSRSYEQYF.

In regard to this clonotype: A read error is possible here, since a much larger clone lies one base away. Likely a read error: the CDR3 ends without its conserved phenylalanine or tryptophan. The chain combines TRBV20-1 with TRBJ2-1, with D uncertain. The CDR3 is made up of 14 amino acids. V shed 6 bases and J shed 2 bases, with 14 bases lying between them. Germline lookup yields CDR1 DFQATT and CDR2 SNEGSKA (reference sequence). For the CDR3, the DNA is TGCAGTGCGCTATACTCTGGGGCCTACAATGAGCAGTTCGTC. Translated, it gives CSALYSGAYNEQFV.

This clonotype was recorded at least ten times. V and J are TRBV7-9 and TRBJ2-7; D is undetermined. The CDR3 covers 14 residues. V was pared by 3 bases and J by 2 bases, with 11 bases between. Per the germline V gene, CDR1 is SEHNR and CDR2 is FQNEAQ (reference sequence). CDR3 nucleotide sequence: TGTGCCAGCAGCTTTGCCGGACCAACCTACGAGCAGTACTTC. As protein: CASSFAGPTYEQYF.